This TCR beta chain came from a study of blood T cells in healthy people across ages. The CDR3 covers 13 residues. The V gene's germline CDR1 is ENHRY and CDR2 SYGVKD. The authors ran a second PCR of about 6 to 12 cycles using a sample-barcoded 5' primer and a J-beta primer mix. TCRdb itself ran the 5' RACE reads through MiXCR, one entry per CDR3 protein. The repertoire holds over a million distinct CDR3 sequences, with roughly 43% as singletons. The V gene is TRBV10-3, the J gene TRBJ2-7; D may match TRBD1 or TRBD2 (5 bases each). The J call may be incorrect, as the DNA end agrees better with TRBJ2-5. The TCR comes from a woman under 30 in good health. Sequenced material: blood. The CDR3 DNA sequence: TGTGCCATCTCCGTCCAGGGAGTGGAGACCCAGTACTTC. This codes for CAISVQGVETQYF.